Listed below are T cell receptor beta chains from one sample, sequenced in a study of regulatory T cells in long-lasting Graves disease. From the multiplex PCR reads, TCRdb called clonotypes with MiXCR, one entry per CDR3 protein. This table holds around 330,000 distinct CDR3 sequences, more than 15% found once. The input for sequencing was peripheral blood mononuclear cells (PBMCs), taken at new diagnosis, from a patient treated with antithyroid drugs. The receptors were sampled from a female donor with Graves disease. The CDR3 runs from the conserved cysteine through the conserved F or W. The order of the fields is CDR3 length, clone size, D gene, V gene, J gene, CDR3 DNA, CDR3 protein. D genes are given only for firm matches. Clone size is not always given. Where it is, it says once, few, many or a class for expanded clones.

>14|.|.|TRBV9|TRBJ2-7
TGTGCCAGCAGCGTAGAGATAGGGAGCTACGAGCAGTACTTC
CASSVEIGSYEQYF
>14|.|TRBD2|TRBV27|TRBJ2-1
TGTGCCAGCAAACCGACTAGCGGGACCAATGAGCAGTTCTTC
CASKPTSGTNEQFF
>18|many|TRBD2|TRBV3-1|TRBJ2-7
TGTGCCAGCAGCCAAGAGATTAGCGGGAGGGCCATGTTCCACGAGCAGTACTTC
CASSQEISGRAMFHEQYF
>13|.|.|TRBV12-3/TRBV12-4|TRBJ2-7
TGTGCCAGCAGCCACAAGTGGGGGTCCGAGCAGTACTTC
CASSHKWGSEQYF
>16|.|TRBD1|TRBV9|TRBJ2-3
TGTGCCAGCAGCGTACGCGGGACAGGGAGCACAGATACGCGGTATTTT
CASSVRGTGSTDTRYF
>15|many|.|TRBV20-1|TRBJ1-1
TGCAGTGCTAGAGATCCCGCAGGGGCGAACACTGAAGCTTTCTTT
CSARDPAGANTEAFF
>16|many|.|TRBV12-5|TRBJ2-2
TGTGCTAGTGGCCTAGTCCAGGCTTCGAACACCGGGGAGCTGTTTTTT
CASGLVQASNTGELFF
>14|few|TRBD2|TRBV14|TRBJ2-7
TGTGCCAGCAGCCGGGTCGGGAGGGTTGACGAGCAGTACTTC
CASSRVGRVDEQYF
>12|many|.|TRBV6-1|TRBJ1-1
TGTGCCAGCACCCCCGATACCCCTGAAGCTTTCTTT
CASTPDTPEAFF
>15|many|.|TRBV29-1|TRBJ2-1
TGCAGCGTAGGGTCCTACAAGAGCTCCTACAATGAGCAGTTCTTC
CSVGSYKSSYNEQFF
>13|many|.|TRBV29-1|TRBJ2-7
TGCAGCGGTGGGAGCCCAAGCTCCTACGAGCAGTACTTC
CSGGSPSSYEQYF
>14|.|.|TRBV6-1|TRBJ2-1
TGTGCCAGCAGCTGGACAGTTCAAGAGGGTGAGCAGTTCTTC
CASSWTVQEGEQFF
>13|many|TRBD1|TRBV12-3/TRBV12-4|TRBJ2-1
TGTGCCAGCAGTTTAGTACAGGGGAATGAGCAGTTCTTC
CASSLVQGNEQFF
>14|few|.|TRBV10-2|TRBJ2-5
TGCGCCAGCAGTGAAATGGGGTCGATGGGGGCCCAGTACTTC
CASSEMGSMGAQYF
>14|many|.|TRBV7-9|TRBJ1-2
TGTGCCAGCATCCCCCCAGGGACTAACTATGGCTACACCTTC
CASIPPGTNYGYTF
>15|few|.|TRBV2|TRBJ1-4
TGTGCCAGCAGTGAACGGGAACAGGGTGATGAAGAACTGTTTTTT
CASSEREQGDEELFF
>15|many|TRBD2|TRBV11-3|TRBJ2-1
TGTGCCAGCAGCTTATCCGGGGGGGGGGCTAATGAGCAGTTCTTC
CASSLSGGGANEQFF
>16|.|TRBD2|TRBV2|TRBJ2-1
TGTGCCAGCAGTGAGAGTCTAGCGGGAGGCCACAATGAGCAGTTCTTC
CASSESLAGGHNEQFF
>15|many|.|TRBV12-3/TRBV12-4|TRBJ1-2
TGTGCCAGCAGCCAAAATCCGGGCCCTAACTATGGCTACACCTTC
CASSQNPGPNYGYTF
>12|many|.|TRBV29-1|TRBJ2-5
TGCAGCGTTGAATCGCAGGGGGAGACCCAGTACTTC
CSVESQGETQYF
>16|many|.|TRBV27|TRBJ2-1
TGTGCCAGCAGTTTAAATTTGGATATCGGGTACAATGAGCAGTTCTTC
CASSLNLDIGYNEQFF
>16|many|.|TRBV18|TRBJ1-3
TGTGCCAGCTCACCTCAAGGGGCCTCCTCTGGAAACACCATATATTTT
CASSPQGASSGNTIYF
>14|.|TRBD1|TRBV19|TRBJ1-5
TGTGCCAGTAGTAGGGGACAGAGCTATCAGCCCCAGCATTTT
CASSRGQSYQPQHF
>13|.|.|TRBV14|TRBJ2-1
TGTGCCAGCCAGGCAGGCTCCTACAATGAGCAGTTCTTC
CASQAGSYNEQFF
>17|many|.|TRBV7-3|TRBJ2-1
TGTGCCAGCAGCTTAACTGGAGCAGGGCTCGTTGACAATGAGCAGTTCTTC
CASSLTGAGLVDNEQFF
>12|.|.|TRBV5-1|TRBJ1-1
TGCGCCAGCAGGTTGGAGAACACTGAAGCTTTCTTT
CASRLENTEAFF
>14|.|.|TRBV2|TRBJ1-2
TGTGCCAGCAGTGGGGGGGGGATGAGCTATGGCTACACCTTC
CASSGGGMSYGYTF
>15|many|.|TRBV2|TRBJ2-1
TGTGCCAGCAGTGAAGACAGCAGCTCCTACAATGAGCAGTTCTTC
CASSEDSSSYNEQFF
>17|many|TRBD1|TRBV12-3/TRBV12-4|TRBJ1-1
TGTGCCAGCAGTCCGGGACAGGCGAGATTAATGAACACTGAAGCTTTCTTT
CASSPGQARLMNTEAFF
>14|.|.|TRBV7-2|TRBJ2-3
TGTGCCAGCAGCTTAGCGATCGGCGTAGATACGCAGTATTTT
CASSLAIGVDTQYF
>17|many|TRBD1|TRBV7-2|TRBJ1-3
TGTGCCAGCAGCTTAAGGTTTTACAGGGGGTCTGGAAACACCATATATTTT
CASSLRFYRGSGNTIYF
>13|many|.|TRBV11-2|TRBJ2-3
TGTGCCAGCACCATTGGGGCTACAGATACGCAGTATTTT
CASTIGATDTQYF
>12|few|.|TRBV2|TRBJ2-7
TGTGCCAGCAGAAGGACAGCCTACGAGCAGTACTTC
CASRRTAYEQYF
>16|many|TRBD1|TRBV28|TRBJ2-7
TGTGCCAGCAGTTATTTGACCGGGACAGGGGTCTACGAGCAGTACTTC
CASSYLTGTGVYEQYF
>15|many|.|TRBV2|TRBJ2-2
TGTGCCAGCAGTGGGTCAGTGGTCGACACCGGGGAGCTGTTTTTT
CASSGSVVDTGELFF
>14|many|.|TRBV30|TRBJ2-3
TGTGCCTGGATGAGCGGGTGGTACACAGATACGCAGTATTTT
CAWMSGWYTDTQYF
>13|many|TRBD1|TRBV12-3/TRBV12-4|TRBJ2-1
TGTGCCAGCAGCCCGCAGGGGGAGCATGAGCAGTTCTTC
CASSPQGEHEQFF
>17|.|.|TRBV7-9|TRBJ2-7
TGTGCCAGCAGCCAACTCCCAGGGGGGTCGGGAGGCTACGAGCAGTACTTC
CASSQLPGGSGGYEQYF
>14|many|.|TRBV6-1|TRBJ1-4
TGTGCCAGCAGTGAAGGACCTTACGAGGAAAAACTGTTTTTT
CASSEGPYEEKLFF
>13|many|.|TRBV28|TRBJ1-2
TGTGCCAGCACCACAAGGGGATTCTATGGCTACACCTTC
CASTTRGFYGYTF
>15|many|TRBD2|TRBV28|TRBJ2-4
TGTGCGACAGCGGCAGCGGGAGAGGTCAAAAACATTCAGTACTTC
CATAAAGEVKNIQYF
>14|many|TRBD2|TRBV14|TRBJ2-1
TGTGCCAGCAGCAAGTCCGGGACTAGGAATGAGCAGTTCTTC
CASSKSGTRNEQFF
>14|.|TRBD2|TRBV2|TRBJ2-1
TGTGCCAGCAGTGAACGGTCAGCGGGGGATGAGCAGTTCTTC
CASSERSAGDEQFF
>15|many|.|TRBV6-1|TRBJ2-3
TGTGCCAGCAGGCTCAGGGAATGGAGTGGAGATACGCAGTATTTT
CASRLREWSGDTQYF
>16|few|TRBD1|TRBV4-2|TRBJ1-6
TGTGCCAGCGGGACAGGGATCCCCTCATATAATTCACCCCTCCACTTT
CASGTGIPSYNSPLHF